A single sample is the source of the 5 T cell receptor beta chains below, sequenced in a study of control samples from healthy donors and cancer patients. Using immunoSEQ multiplex PCR, the repertoire was profiled, and TCRdb retains in-frame clones only, with some absent. The sample consists of 60,000 to 70,000 clones, about 82% of them appearing once. The sample taken for sequencing was blood. The receptors come from a middle-aged man in good health.

The chain couples TRBV18 to TRBJ2-1; possibly TRBD2 for D (5 bases). Germline loops: CDR1 KGHSH, CDR2 LQKENI. CDR3 length equals 15 residues. V lost 3 bases and J 6 bases, leaving 15 bases between the germline ends. CDR3 DNA: TGTGCCAGCTCACCGAGCGGACTCGAGCTCAATGAGCAGTTCTTC. Residues: CASSPSGLELNEQFF. Looking up the rest from reference TRBV18 and TRBJ2-1 gives the full variable domain: NAGVMQNPRHLVRRRGQEARLRCSPMKGHSHVYWYRQLPEEGLKFMVYLQKENIIDESGMPKERFSAEFPKEGPSILRIQQVVRGDSAAYFCASSPSGLELNEQFFGPGTRLTVL.

V usage is TRBV7-3 and J usage is TRBJ2-7, with 7 positions matching TRBD1. The ends lost 3 bases at V and 2 bases at J; junction bases unmatched: 1. The CDR3 is 13 residues long. Per the germline V gene, CDR1 is SGHTA and CDR2 is FQGTGA. The CDR3 DNA is TGTGCCAGCAGCTTTACAGGGGCCTACGAGCAGTACTTC. It specifies CASSFTGAYEQYF.

The count of this clone is one. The rearrangement links TRBV5-1 to TRBJ1-1; 8 positions agree with TRBD1. Germline CDR1 SGHRS, CDR2 YFSETQ. This CDR3 contains 15 residues. V lost 5 bases and J lost 4; bases outside the gene matches: 10. CDR3 residues: CASRARQGTATEAFF. The CDR3 DNA sequence: TGCGCCAGCAGGGCGAGACAGGGGACGGCCACTGAAGCTTTCTTT.

The chain has TRBV28 and TRBJ1-1, with 12 bases lining up with TRBD1. The V gene's germline CDR1 is MDHEN and CDR2 SYDVKM. The CDR3 covers 16 residues. V gave up 4 bases and J gave up 3 bases; unmatched junction bases: 6. The CDR3 protein is CASSSGTGGLYTEAFF. Here the CDR3 DNA reads TGTGCCAGCAGTTCAGGGACAGGGGGCCTGTACACTGAAGCTTTCTTT.

The rearrangement joins TRBV19 to TRBJ1-5; D ambiguous. Trimming pared 3 bases from V and 5 bases from J, leaving 11 bases between. Germline loops: CDR1 LNHDA, CDR2 SQIVND (reference sequence). This CDR3 region has 14 residues. CDR3 in amino acids: CASSIVPRDQPQHF. The DNA for the CDR3 is TGTGCCAGTAGTATTGTCCCCCGGGATCAGCCCCAGCATTTT.